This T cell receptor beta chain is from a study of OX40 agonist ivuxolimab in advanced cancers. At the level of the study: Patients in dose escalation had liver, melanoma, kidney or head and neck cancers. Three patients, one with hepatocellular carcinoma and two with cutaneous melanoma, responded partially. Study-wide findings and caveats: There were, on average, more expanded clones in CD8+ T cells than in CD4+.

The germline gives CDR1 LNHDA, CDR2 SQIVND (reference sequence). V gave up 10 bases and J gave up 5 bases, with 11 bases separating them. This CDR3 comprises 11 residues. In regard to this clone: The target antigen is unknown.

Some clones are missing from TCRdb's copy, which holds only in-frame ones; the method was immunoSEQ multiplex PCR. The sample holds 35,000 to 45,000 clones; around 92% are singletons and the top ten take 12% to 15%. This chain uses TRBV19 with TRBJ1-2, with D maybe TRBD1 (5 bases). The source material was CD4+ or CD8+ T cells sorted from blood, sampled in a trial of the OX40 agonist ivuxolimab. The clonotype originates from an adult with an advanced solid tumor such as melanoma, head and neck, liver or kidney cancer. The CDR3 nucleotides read TGTGCCACTGGGACGATATATGGCTACACCTTC. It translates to CATGTIYGYTF.